The clone carrying this TCR beta chain was counted a single time. This record comes from a study of blood T cell repertoires in COVID-19. Methods used by the authors: Quantification of nucleated cells was approximated via reference gene primer amplification. Method: immunoSEQ multiplex PCR; TCRdb's copy keeps in-frame clones and lacks some. V and J calls and clone size are copied from that table; D and trimming were computed from the DNA. The sample has a few hundred thousand clones, about 89% seen once. This CDR3 comprises 17 residues. The germline V gene has CDR1 SGDLS and CDR2 YYNGEE. Trimming at V came to 0 bases and at J to 5 bases, leaving 7 bases not matched to a gene.

Material for sequencing was peripheral blood. The clonotype was recovered from a woman aged 25 to 45 with COVID-19, enrolled during active disease. J is TRBJ1-4 and V is TRBV9; 10 positions match TRBD1. CDR3 DNA sequence: TGTGCCAGCAGCGTAGCCAGGGGGACAGGGGTCAATGAAAAACTGTTTTTT. It yields the protein CASSVARGTGVNEKLFF.